This TCR beta chain originates from a study of blood T cell repertoires in COVID-19. The wider study: Sites across the United States, Italy and Spain contributed samples from acute and convalescent COVID-19.

The ends lost 2 bases at V and 8 bases at J; junction bases unmatched: 6. Germline CDR1 is KGHSH and CDR2 is LQKENI. The CDR3 spans 15 residues. Profiled with immunoSEQ multiplex PCR; TCRdb holds only in-frame clones, not every one. The sample holds roughly 230,000 clones, 80% to 90% seen once. The rearrangement uses TRBV18 and TRBJ2-1; 10 nucleotides match TRBD2. The sequenced sample was peripheral blood. The source of this sequence is a man aged 35 to 55 with acute or convalescent COVID-19. The CDR3 loop is CASSPASGGGHEQFF. In DNA, the CDR3 is TGTGCCAGCTCACCAGCCAGCGGGGGGGGCCATGAGCAGTTCTTC.